This TCR beta chain was sequenced in a study of blood T cell repertoires in COVID-19. Across the study: From T cells, B-cell-depleted T cells, or PBMCs came the material, which was cDNA or gDNA.

How the authors handled the data: By means of reference gene primer amplification, nucleated cell counts were estimated. Only in-frame clones appear in the TCRdb table, and some are missing; sequencing was by immunoSEQ multiplex PCR. The V and J calls and clone size were taken over from that table, and D and trimming were inferred from the DNA. The repertoire holds approximately 110,000 clones, with around 88% as singletons. Input material: peripheral blood. The receptor was derived from a woman between 50 and 59 years old with active or convalescent COVID-19.

The CDR3 is CASGLQGEGGANVLTF. The CDR3 DNA is TGTGCTAGTGGTTTACAGGGAGAGGGTGGGGCCAACGTCCTGACTTTC. The chain carries TRBV12-5 and TRBJ2-6; possibly TRBD1 for D (6 bases). The germline V and J ends were trimmed by 3 bases and 3 bases, with 12 bases remaining between them. The germline CDR1 and CDR2 sequences are LGHNT and FRNRAP. This CDR3 is 16 amino acids long.